This T cell receptor beta chain was captured by sequencing in a study of blood T cell repertoires in COVID-19. Using immunoSEQ multiplex PCR, the repertoire was profiled, and TCRdb retains in-frame clones only, with some absent. The table includes 80,000 to 90,000 clones, approximately 85% detected once. This CDR3 contains 15 residues. The V and J ends lost 4 bases and 2 bases, in that order; junction bases with no gene match: 4. Germline-derived CDR1 and CDR2 are MGHDK and SYGVNS. The chain joins TRBV25-1 to TRBJ2-1; TRBD2 matches at 8 bases. Sequenced material: peripheral blood. The clonotype was recovered from a woman older than 75 with COVID-19, enrolled during active disease. The CDR3 spells CASSGAGVAYNEQFF. As DNA, the CDR3 is TGTGCCAGCAGTGGAGCGGGGGTGGCCTACAATGAGCAGTTCTTC.